This T cell receptor beta chain was sequenced in a study of identifying expanded T cells in peripheral blood (dated by TCRdb to about 2019). Context from the whole study: Technical replicates were generated by sequencing separate aliquots of the same genomic DNA pool, with four replicates compared pairwise. General conclusions and limits of the study: The authors expected biological variance in healthy repertoires might increase further over much longer intervals such as months to years. Across all healthy-donor time intervals, the beta-binomial model significantly lowered both the number of clones called differentially abundant and the false-positive rate. The binomial model flagged approximately 1.2 differentially abundant clones between technical replicates, compared with roughly 15 over approximately 2 weeks and 19 to 20 over around four weeks. Across all healthy donors, variance in clone template counts between roughly 2-week samples was found to increase significantly with total template count.

In regard to this clone: No cognate antigen has been identified for it. No base quality values were provided; no much bigger clone lies one nucleotide off.

Reading from cysteine to phenylalanine, the CDR3 counts 14 amino acids. Just CDR3 DNA is preserved here, 42 bases in frame from base 1. The germline ends are 9 bases apart after V is trimmed by 1 base and J by 1 base. For CDR1 and CDR2, the germline V gene (reference sequence) lists SGHKS and YYEKEE. During the collection period, no infections or other immune events were recorded for the healthy donors. Time-dependent variance in a beta-binomial model of T-cell clone differential abundance was calibrated using healthy-donor blood repertoires as a training cohort. The training cohort was composed of around ten healthy donors, 3 female and 7 male. Donor ages ranged from about 25 to 64 years, with an average of approximately 43 years. Whole blood from each healthy donor was obtained from a commercial supplier and was collected at three time points 2 to 3 weeks apart. For immunosequencing, genomic DNA was extracted from unsorted whole blood.

The immunoSEQ Assay, which uses bias-controlled multiplex PCR amplification of genomic DNA, was used to profile TCRbeta CDR3 regions. The source study handled its data this way. The absolute abundance of each unique TCRbeta CDR3 region was quantified after sequences were collapsed and filtered. Differential abundance was tested with a binomial (Fisher-equivalent) model and with a beta-binomial model adding time-dependent variance fitted from healthy donors. Clones with fewer than 5 combined templates were removed, and differential abundance was called for clones with a Benjamini-Hochberg FDR below 0.01. Using the form v = (b*log(k)+a)^2, the beta-binomial variance was modeled as a function of the total template count across the two samples. In its TCRdb copy, this immuneACCESS table keeps in-frame sequences only and misses some clones. Where compared with another copy, unresolved V genes explain less than half of these, and the others have no known cause. The DNA gave D and trimming, while V, J and clone size come from that table. The sample profile shows 81,000 or so clones; 65% to 85% of them were found once. The ten most abundant clones make up about 20% of the sample.

Sequenced material: blood. This TCR derives from a person aged 18 to 75 in good health. The chain is made from TRBV5-5 and TRBJ2-7; the D gene cannot be resolved reliably. The DNA is TGTGCCAGCAGCTTGAACTCAGGTTCCTACGAGCAGTACTTC. Protein translation: CASSLNSGSYEQYF.